This is a list of T cell receptor beta chains from one sample in a study of blood T cell repertoires in COVID-19. The table came from immunoSEQ multiplex PCR; TCRdb's copy has only in-frame clones and leaves some out. The table records 30,000 to 40,000 clones, 80% to 90% of them present only once. Sequenced sample: peripheral blood. These receptors originate from a woman in her seventies with active COVID-19. Both conserved end residues are part of each CDR3. The D gene is left open where the match is weak. Where a row states a size, it is once, few, many or the class of an expanded clone; other rows omit it.

CDR3aa | CDR3nt | v_gene | d_gene | abundance | j_gene
CASSRQGSAGNTIYF | TGTGCCAGTAGTCGCCAGGGGTCTGCCGGAAACACCATATATTTT | TRBV19 | NA | once | TRBJ1-3
CASSELGGRGTDTQYF | TGTGCCAGCAGTGAACTGGGGGGGCGGGGAACAGATACGCAGTATTTT | TRBV2 | NA | NA | TRBJ2-3
CASSLEGLGTQYF | TGTGCCAGCAGCTTAGAGGGCTTAGGGACCCAGTACTTC | TRBV5-4 | NA | NA | TRBJ2-5
CASSPSDRDSSYEQYF | TGTGCCAGCAGCCCCTCCGATAGAGATAGCTCCTACGAGCAGTACTTC | TRBV7-2 | NA | NA | TRBJ2-7
CASSQELAMQFF | TGCGCCAGCAGCCAGGAACTAGCGATGCAGTTCTTC | TRBV4-1 | TRBD2 | NA | TRBJ2-1
CASSPGWQKDSNEQFF | TGTGCCAGCTCACCAGGGTGGCAAAAGGACTCCAATGAGCAGTTCTTC | TRBV18 | NA | NA | TRBJ2-1
CASTPTGEVLETQYF | TGTGCCAGCACTCCGACAGGGGAAGTTCTAGAGACCCAGTACTTC | TRBV6-5 | TRBD1 | NA | TRBJ2-5
CSVPGADGWDTQYF | TGCAGCGTCCCGGGAGCGGACGGATGGGATACGCAGTATTTT | TRBV29-1 | NA | once | TRBJ2-3
CASSPTSGGYNEQFF | TGTGCCAGCAGTCCCACTAGCGGGGGCTACAATGAGCAGTTCTTC | TRBV6-5 | TRBD2 | NA | TRBJ2-1
CASSLGIGASGNTIYF | TGCGCCAGCAGCTTGGGAATTGGGGCCTCTGGAAACACCATATATTTT | TRBV5-1 | NA | NA | TRBJ1-3
CASSYSANQPQHF | TGTGCCAGCAGTTACTCGGCAAACCAGCCCCAGCATTTT | TRBV6-5 | NA | NA | TRBJ1-5
CASSLALGQGAGELFF | TGTGCCAGCAGCTTAGCTCTGGGACAGGGGGCCGGGGAGCTGTTTTTT | TRBV7-2 | TRBD1 | NA | TRBJ2-2
CASSLGASGGRETQYF | TGCGCCAGCAGCTTGGGGGCTAGCGGGGGTCGCGAGACCCAGTACTTC | TRBV5-1 | TRBD2 | NA | TRBJ2-5
CASAPPTDRAGTEAFF | TGTGCTAGTGCCCCCCCCACCGACAGGGCCGGCACTGAAGCTTTCTTT | TRBV12-5 | TRBD1 | NA | TRBJ1-1
CASSRRGGSTGELFF | TGTGCCAGCAGCCGGCGGGGGGGCAGCACCGGGGAGCTGTTTTTT | TRBV6-5 | TRBD2 | NA | TRBJ2-2
CASSPSSGTVIKGPQNEQFF | TGTGCCAGCAGTCCAAGTTCCGGGACAGTGATCAAGGGTCCTCAAAATGAGCAGTTCTTC | TRBV6-6 | TRBD1 | NA | TRBJ2-1
CASSLDGYSYNEQFF | TGCGCCAGCAGCTTGGACGGGTACTCCTACAATGAGCAGTTCTTC | TRBV5-1 | NA | NA | TRBJ2-1
CASGPSGGYTDTQYF | TGCGCCAGCGGACCAAGCGGGGGGTACACAGATACGCAGTATTTT | TRBV5-1 | TRBD2 | once | TRBJ2-3
CASSVYSEVDEQYF | TGTGCCAGCAGCGTATATAGTGAGGTCGACGAGCAGTACTTC | TRBV9 | NA | NA | TRBJ2-7
CASSARGTADYGYTF | TGTGCCAGCTCGGCCCGTGGGACAGCAGACTATGGCTACACCTTC | TRBV11-3 | TRBD1 | NA | TRBJ1-2
CASSYAQGSYEQYF | TGTGCCAGCAGTTACGCACAGGGCTCCTACGAGCAGTACTTC | TRBV6-8 | NA | NA | TRBJ2-7
CASSLSGDSQETQYF | TGTGCCAGCAGCTTGTCCGGGGACTCCCAAGAGACCCAGTACTTC | TRBV5-4 | NA | NA | TRBJ2-5
CASRSDRSYEQYF | TGTGCCAGCAGGAGCGACAGATCCTACGAGCAGTACTTC | TRBV6-6 | NA | NA | TRBJ2-7
CASSPTGAGANVLTF | TGTGCCAGCAGCCCGACAGGGGCTGGGGCCAACGTCCTGACTTTC | TRBV2 | TRBD1 | NA | TRBJ2-6
CASTSRQGAKDTEAFF | TGTGCCAGCACCTCCCGACAGGGGGCTAAGGACACTGAAGCTTTCTTT | TRBV6-6 | TRBD1 | NA | TRBJ1-1
CASSWGTGPKVGYTF | TGTGCCAGCAGTTGGGGGACAGGGCCAAAAGTGGGCTACACCTTC | TRBV6-5 | TRBD1 | NA | TRBJ1-2
CASSQDLGWGYTF | TGTGCCAGCAGCCAAGATCTCGGTTGGGGCTACACCTTC | TRBV3-1/TRBV3-2 | NA | NA | TRBJ1-2
CASSLVDTQYF | TGTGCCAGCAGCCTTGTGGATACGCAGTATTTT | TRBV12-3/TRBV12-4 | NA | NA | TRBJ2-3
CASTRDTTMYTF | TGTGCCAGCACCAGGGACACCACTATGTACACCTTC | TRBV2 | NA | NA | TRBJ1-2
CASSLGGTDNEQFF | TGTGCCAGCAGCTTGGGGGGGACAGACAATGAGCAGTTCTTC | TRBV5-4 | TRBD1 | NA | TRBJ2-1
CASSSGSEETQYF | TGTGCCAGCAGCTCCGGGTCTGAGGAGACCCAGTACTTC | TRBV5-4 | NA | NA | TRBJ2-5